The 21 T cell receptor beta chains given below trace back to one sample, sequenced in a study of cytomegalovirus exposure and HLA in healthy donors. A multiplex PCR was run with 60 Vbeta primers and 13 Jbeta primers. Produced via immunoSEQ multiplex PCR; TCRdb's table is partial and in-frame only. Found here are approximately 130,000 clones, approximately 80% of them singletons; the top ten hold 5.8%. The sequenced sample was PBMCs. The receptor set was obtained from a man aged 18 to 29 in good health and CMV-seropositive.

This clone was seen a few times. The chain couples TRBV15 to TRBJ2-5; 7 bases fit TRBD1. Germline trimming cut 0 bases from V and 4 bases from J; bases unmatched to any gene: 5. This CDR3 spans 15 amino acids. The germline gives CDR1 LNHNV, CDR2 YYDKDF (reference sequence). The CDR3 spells CATSRDQGDAETQYF. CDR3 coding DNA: TGTGCCACCAGCAGAGATCAGGGGGACGCAGAGACCCAGTACTTC. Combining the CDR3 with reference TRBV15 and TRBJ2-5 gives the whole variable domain DAMVIQNPRYQVTQFGKPVTLSCSQTLNHNVMYWYQQKSSQAPKLLFHYYDKDFNNEADTPDNFQSRRPNTSFCFLDIRSPGLGDTAMYLCATSRDQGDAETQYFGPGTRLLVL.

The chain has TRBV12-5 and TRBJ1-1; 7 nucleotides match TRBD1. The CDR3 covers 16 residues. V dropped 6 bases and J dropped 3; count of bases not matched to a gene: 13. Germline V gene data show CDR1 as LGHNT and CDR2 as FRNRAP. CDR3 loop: CASGRGQASQDTEAFF. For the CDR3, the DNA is TGTGCTAGTGGCCGAGGACAGGCCTCACAGGACACTGAAGCTTTCTTT. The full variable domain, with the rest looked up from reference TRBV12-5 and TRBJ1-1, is DARVTQTPRHKVTEMGQEVTMRCQPILGHNTVFWYRQTMMQGLELLAYFRNRAPLDDSGMPKDRFSAEMPDATLATLKIQPSEPRDSAVYFCASGRGQASQDTEAFFGQGTRLTVV.

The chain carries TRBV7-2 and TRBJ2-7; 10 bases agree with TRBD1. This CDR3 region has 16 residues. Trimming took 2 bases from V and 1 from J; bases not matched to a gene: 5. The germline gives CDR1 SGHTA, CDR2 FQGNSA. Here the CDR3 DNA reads TGTGCCAGCAGCTTAACCGGGACAGGGGCATCCTACGAGCAGTACTTC. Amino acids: CASSLTGTGASYEQYF.

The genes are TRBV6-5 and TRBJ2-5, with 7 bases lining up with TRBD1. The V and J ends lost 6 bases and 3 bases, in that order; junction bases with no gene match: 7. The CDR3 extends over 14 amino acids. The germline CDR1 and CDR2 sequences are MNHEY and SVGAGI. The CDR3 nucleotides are TGTGCCAGCAGCTTCAGGGGGTTTAAAGAGACCCAGTACTTC. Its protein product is CASSFRGFKETQYF.

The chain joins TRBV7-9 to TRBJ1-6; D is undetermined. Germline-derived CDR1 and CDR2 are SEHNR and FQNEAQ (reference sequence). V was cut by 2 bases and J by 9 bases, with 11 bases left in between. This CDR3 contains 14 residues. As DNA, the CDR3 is TGTGCCAGCAGCTTAAGTCGCTACGGTTCACCCCTCCACTTT. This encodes CASSLSRYGSPLHF.

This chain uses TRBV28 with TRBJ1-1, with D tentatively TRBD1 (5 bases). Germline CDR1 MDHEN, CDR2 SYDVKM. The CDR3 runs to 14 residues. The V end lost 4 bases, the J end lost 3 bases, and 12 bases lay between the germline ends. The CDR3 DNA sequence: TGTGCCAGCAGTTGGAGAACGGGGGACACTGAAGCTTTCTTT. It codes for CASSWRTGDTEAFF.

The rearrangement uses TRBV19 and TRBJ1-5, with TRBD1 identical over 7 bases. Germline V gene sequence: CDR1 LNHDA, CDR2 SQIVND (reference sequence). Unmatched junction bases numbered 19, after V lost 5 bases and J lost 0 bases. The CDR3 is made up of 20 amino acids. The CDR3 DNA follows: TGTGCCAGTAGTCTCTCCAACAGGGGCAGGTCCCACTATAGCAATCAGCCCCAGCATTTT. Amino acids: CASSLSNRGRSHYSNQPQHF.

In nucleotides, the CDR3 is TGTGCCAGCAGCTTAACGATTCTGGACGGGGAGGAAGCTTTCTTT. It codes for CASSLTILDGEEAFF. V and J are TRBV7-2 and TRBJ1-1; D call uncertain. The CDR3 covers 15 residues. Germline V gene data show CDR1 as SGHTA and CDR2 as FQGNSA. V was trimmed by 2 bases and J by 8 bases, leaving 18 bases between them.

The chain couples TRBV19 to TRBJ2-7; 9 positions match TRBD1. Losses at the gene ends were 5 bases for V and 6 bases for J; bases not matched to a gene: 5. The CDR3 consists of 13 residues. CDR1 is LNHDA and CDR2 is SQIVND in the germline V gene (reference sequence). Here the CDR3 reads CASSYTGGLEQYF. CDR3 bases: TGTGCCAGTAGTTATACAGGGGGCCTCGAGCAGTACTTC.

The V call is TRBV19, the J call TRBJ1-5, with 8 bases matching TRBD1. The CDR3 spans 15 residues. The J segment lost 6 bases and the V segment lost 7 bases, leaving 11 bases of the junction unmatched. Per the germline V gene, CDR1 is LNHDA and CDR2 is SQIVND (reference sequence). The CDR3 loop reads CASTARGLNSQPQHF. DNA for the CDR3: TGTGCCAGTACCGCCAGGGGGCTGAATAGTCAGCCCCAGCATTTT.

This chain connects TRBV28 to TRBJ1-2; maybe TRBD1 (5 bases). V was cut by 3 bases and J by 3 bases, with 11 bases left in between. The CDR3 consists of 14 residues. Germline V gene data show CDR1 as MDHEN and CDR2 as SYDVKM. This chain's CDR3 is CASSLQGGDYGYTF. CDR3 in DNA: TGTGCCAGCAGTTTGCAGGGAGGGGACTATGGCTACACCTTC.

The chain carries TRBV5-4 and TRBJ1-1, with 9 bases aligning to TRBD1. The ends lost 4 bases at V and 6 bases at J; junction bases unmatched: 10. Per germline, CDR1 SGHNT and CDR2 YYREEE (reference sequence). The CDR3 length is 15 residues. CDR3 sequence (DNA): TGTGCCAGCAGCAAGCCGTGGGACAGGGTCCCTGAAGCTTTCTTT. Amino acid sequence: CASSKPWDRVPEAFF.

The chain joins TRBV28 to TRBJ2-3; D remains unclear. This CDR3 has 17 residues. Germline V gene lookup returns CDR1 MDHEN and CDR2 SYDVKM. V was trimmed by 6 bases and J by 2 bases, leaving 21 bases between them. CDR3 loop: CASSLYSYTYDTDTQYF. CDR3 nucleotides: TGTGCCAGCAGCCTCTACTCCTATACGTACGACACAGATACGCAGTATTTT.

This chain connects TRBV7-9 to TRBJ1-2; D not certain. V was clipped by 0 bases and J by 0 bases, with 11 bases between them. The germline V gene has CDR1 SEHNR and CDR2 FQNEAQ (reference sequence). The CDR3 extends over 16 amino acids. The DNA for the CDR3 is TGTGCCAGCAGCTTAGCCGTTTGGGCAGCTAACTATGGCTACACCTTC. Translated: CASSLAVWAANYGYTF.

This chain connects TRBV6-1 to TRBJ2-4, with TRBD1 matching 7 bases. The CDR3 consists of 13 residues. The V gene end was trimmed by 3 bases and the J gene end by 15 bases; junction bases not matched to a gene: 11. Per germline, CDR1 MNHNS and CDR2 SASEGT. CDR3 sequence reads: CASSEYGTVYPYF. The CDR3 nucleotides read TGTGCCAGCAGTGAGTACGGGACAGTCTATCCGTACTTC.

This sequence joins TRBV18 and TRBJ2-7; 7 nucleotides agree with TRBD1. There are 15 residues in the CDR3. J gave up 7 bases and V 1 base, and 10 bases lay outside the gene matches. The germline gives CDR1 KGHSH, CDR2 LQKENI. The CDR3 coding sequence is TGTGCCAGCTCACCACAACAGGGGCGAGTGGTTGAGCAGTACTTC. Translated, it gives CASSPQQGRVVEQYF.

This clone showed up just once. The CDR3 sequence: CASSETPFIRRNYGYTF. The CDR3 bases are TGTGCCAGCAGTGAAACGCCCTTCATACGGCGGAACTATGGCTACACCTTC. The rearrangement links TRBV6-1 to TRBJ1-2; D ambiguous. The germline V gene has CDR1 MNHNS and CDR2 SASEGT. The CDR3 spans 17 residues. Trimming took off 2 bases at V and 2 bases at J, with 18 bases between the two ends.

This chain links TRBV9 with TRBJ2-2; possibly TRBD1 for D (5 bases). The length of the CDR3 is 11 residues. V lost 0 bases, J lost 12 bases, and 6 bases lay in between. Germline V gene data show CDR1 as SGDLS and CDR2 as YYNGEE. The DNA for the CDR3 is TGTGCCAGCAGCGTAGACAGGCAGCTGTTTTTT. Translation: CASSVDRQLFF.

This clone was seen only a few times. In DNA form, the CDR3 reads TGTGCCAGCAGTTTAGGACTAGCCGTAGAGACCCAGTACTTC. Its translation: CASSLGLAVETQYF. The chain uses TRBV27 and TRBJ2-5; 8 bases fit TRBD2. The CDR3 totals 14 residues. Germline-derived CDR1 and CDR2 are MNHEY and SMNVEV (reference sequence). The trim removed 2 bases at V and 4 bases at J, leaving 3 bases unmatched.

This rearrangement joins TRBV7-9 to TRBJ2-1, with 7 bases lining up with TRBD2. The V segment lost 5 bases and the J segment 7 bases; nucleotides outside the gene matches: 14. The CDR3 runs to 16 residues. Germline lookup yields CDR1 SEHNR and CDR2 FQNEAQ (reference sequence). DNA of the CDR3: TGTGCCAGCAGCCAAACCGCGGGAGCCCGAGGGAATGAGCAGTTCTTC. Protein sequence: CASSQTAGARGNEQFF. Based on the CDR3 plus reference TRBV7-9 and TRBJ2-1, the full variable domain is DTGVSQNPRHKITKRGQNVTFRCDPISEHNRLYWYRQTLGQGPEFLTYFQNEAQLEKSRLLSDRFSAERPKGSFSTLEIQRTEQGDSAMYLCASSQTAGARGNEQFFGPGTRLTVL.

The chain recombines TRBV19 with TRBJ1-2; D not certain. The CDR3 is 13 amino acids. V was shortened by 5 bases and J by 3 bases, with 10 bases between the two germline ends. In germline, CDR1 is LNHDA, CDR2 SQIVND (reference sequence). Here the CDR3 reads CASSPNGDYGYTF. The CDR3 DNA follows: TGTGCCAGTAGTCCAAACGGGGACTATGGCTACACCTTC.